One and the same sample provided the 3 T cell receptor beta chains below, sequenced in a study of blood T cell repertoires in COVID-19. Method: immunoSEQ multiplex PCR; TCRdb's copy keeps in-frame clones and lacks some. Here the sample spans roughly 300,000 clones, approximately 84% being singletons. The sample was peripheral blood. These receptors were taken from a human donor with COVID-19, enrolled during active disease. The donor label of this sample is uncertain.

This clone was seen ten or more times. This CDR3 is CASSFFLSFRGQFTDTQYF. The CDR3 DNA follows: TGTGCCAGCAGTTTTTTTCTCTCTTTTAGGGGACAATTCACAGATACGCAGTATTTT. The rearrangement uses TRBV28 and TRBJ2-3, with D possibly being TRBD1 (6 bases). V gave up 3 bases and J gave up 2 bases, with 24 bases separating them. The CDR3 is made up of 19 amino acids. Germline V lookup: CDR1 MDHEN, CDR2 SYDVKM.

V is TRBV9 and J is TRBJ2-7; D not certain. The CDR3 is made up of 13 amino acids. Trimming removed 0 bases from V and 6 bases from J, with 10 bases in between. CDR1 SGDLS and CDR2 YYNGEE come from the germline V gene. The CDR3 bases are TGTGCCAGCAGCGTAGTTTGGGCTTCCGAGCAGTACTTC. Translating it yields CASSVVWASEQYF.

V is TRBV30 and J is TRBJ2-5, with 11 nucleotides matching TRBD2. CDR3 length: 14 residues. The germline gives CDR1 GTSNPN, CDR2 SVGIG (reference sequence). Trimming cost V 0 bases and J 5 bases; bases outside gene matches: 2. CDR3 sequence reads: CAWSVGTSGETQYF. The CDR3 DNA sequence: TGTGCCTGGAGTGTGGGGACTAGCGGTGAGACCCAGTACTTC. Full variable domain (outside the CDR3, taken from reference TRBV30 and TRBJ2-5): SQTIHQWPATLVQPVGSPLSLECTVEGTSNPNLYWYRQAAGRGLQLLFYSVGIGQISSEVPQNLSASRPQDRQFILSSKKLLLSDSGFYLCAWSVGTSGETQYFGPGTRLLVL.